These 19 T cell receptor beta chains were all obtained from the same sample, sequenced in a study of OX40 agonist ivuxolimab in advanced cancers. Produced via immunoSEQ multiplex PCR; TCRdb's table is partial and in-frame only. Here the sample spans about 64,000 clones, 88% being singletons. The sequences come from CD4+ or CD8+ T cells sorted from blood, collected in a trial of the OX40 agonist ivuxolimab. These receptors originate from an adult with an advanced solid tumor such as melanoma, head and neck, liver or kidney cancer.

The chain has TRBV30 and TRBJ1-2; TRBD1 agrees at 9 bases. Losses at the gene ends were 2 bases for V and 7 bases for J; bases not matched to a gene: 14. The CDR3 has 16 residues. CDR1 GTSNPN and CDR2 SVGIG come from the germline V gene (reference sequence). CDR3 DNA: TGTGCCTGGAGTATCCGGACAGGGGATTTTTCTCGTGGCTACACCTTC. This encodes CAWSIRTGDFSRGYTF.

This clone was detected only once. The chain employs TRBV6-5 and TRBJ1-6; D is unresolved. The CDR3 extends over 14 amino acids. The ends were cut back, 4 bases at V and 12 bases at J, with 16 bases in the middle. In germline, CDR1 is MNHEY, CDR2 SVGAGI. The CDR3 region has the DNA TGTGCCAGCAGTTCCCGGACGGCTGTTGAACCCCTCCACTTT. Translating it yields CASSSRTAVEPLHF.

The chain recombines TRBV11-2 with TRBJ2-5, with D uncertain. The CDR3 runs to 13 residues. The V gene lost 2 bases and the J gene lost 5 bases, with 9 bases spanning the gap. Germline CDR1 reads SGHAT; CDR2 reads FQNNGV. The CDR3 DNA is TGTGCCAGCAGCTTATTCGGCGTGGAGACCCAGTACTTC. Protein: CASSLFGVETQYF.

The CDR3 region has the DNA TGTGCCAGCAGCTTAGCTCTCGGGAGCTACGAGCAGTACTTC. Translated, it gives CASSLALGSYEQYF. V is TRBV11-2 and J is TRBJ2-7; the D gene is possibly TRBD2 (6 bases). Trimming removed 1 base from V and 3 bases from J, with 10 bases in between. CDR1 is SGHAT and CDR2 is FQNNGV in the germline V gene. The CDR3 runs to 14 residues.

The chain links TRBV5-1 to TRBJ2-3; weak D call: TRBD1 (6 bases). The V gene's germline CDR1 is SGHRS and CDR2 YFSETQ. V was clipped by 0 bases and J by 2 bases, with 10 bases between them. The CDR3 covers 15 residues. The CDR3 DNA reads TGCGCCAGCAGCTTGGAACAGGGTGCCACAGATACGCAGTATTTT. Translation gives CASSLEQGATDTQYF.

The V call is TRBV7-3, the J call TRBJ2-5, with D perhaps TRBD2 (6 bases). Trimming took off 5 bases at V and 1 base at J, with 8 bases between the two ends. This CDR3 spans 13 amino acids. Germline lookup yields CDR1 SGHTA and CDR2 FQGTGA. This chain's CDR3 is CASSPSVQETQYF. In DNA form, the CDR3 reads TGTGCCAGCAGCCCTAGCGTCCAAGAGACCCAGTACTTC. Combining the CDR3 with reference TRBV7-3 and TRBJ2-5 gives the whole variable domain GAGVSQTPSNKVTEKGKYVELRCDPISGHTALYWYRQSLGQGPEFLIYFQGTGAADDSGLPNDRFFAVRPEGSVSTLKIQRTERGDSAVYLCASSPSVQETQYFGPGTRLLVL.

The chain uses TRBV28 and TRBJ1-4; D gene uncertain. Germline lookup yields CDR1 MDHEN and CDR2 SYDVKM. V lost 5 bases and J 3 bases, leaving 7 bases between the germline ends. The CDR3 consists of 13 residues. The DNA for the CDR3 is TGTGCCAGCAGTGGAGGGCCTAATGAAAAACTGTTTTTT. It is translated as CASSGGPNEKLFF.

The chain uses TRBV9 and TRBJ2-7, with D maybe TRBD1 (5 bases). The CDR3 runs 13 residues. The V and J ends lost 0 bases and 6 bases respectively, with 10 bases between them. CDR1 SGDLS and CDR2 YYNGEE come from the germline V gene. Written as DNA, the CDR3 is TGTGCCAGCAGCGTAGAGGGGCACGGCGAGCAGTACTTC. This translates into CASSVEGHGEQYF.

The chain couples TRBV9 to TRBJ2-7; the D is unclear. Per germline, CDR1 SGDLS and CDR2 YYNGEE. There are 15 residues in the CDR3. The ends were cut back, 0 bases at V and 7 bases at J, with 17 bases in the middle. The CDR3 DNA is TGTGCCAGCAGCGTAGACGGACGTACGATCGGGGAGCAGTACTTC. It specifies CASSVDGRTIGEQYF.

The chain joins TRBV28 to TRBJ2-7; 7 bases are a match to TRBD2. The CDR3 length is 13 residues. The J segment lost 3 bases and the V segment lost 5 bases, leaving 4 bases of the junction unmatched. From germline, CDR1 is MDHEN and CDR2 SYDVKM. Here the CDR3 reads CASSVGGVYEQYF. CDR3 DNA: TGTGCCAGCAGTGTGGGAGGGGTCTACGAGCAGTACTTC.

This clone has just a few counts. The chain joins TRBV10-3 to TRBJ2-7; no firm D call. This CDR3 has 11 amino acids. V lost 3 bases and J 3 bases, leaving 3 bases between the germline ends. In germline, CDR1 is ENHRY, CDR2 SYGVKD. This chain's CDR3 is CAISDLYEQYF. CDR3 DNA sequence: TGTGCCATCAGTGACCTCTACGAGCAGTACTTC.

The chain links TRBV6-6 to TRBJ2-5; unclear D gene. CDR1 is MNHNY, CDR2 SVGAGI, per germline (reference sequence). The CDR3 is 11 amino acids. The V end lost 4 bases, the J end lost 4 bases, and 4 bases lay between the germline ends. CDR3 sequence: CASSLRETQYF. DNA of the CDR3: TGTGCCAGCAGTTTGCGAGAGACCCAGTACTTC.

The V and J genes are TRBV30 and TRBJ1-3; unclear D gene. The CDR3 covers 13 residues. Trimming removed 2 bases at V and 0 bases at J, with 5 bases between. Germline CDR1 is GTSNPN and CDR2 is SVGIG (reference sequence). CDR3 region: CAWSTFSGNTIYF. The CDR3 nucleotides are TGTGCCTGGAGTACCTTCTCTGGAAACACCATATATTTT.

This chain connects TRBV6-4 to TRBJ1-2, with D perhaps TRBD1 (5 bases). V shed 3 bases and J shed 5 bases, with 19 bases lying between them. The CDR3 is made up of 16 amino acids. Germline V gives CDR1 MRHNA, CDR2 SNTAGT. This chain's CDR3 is CASSEINRAGSYGYTF. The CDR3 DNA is TGTGCCAGCAGTGAAATTAATAGGGCAGGGTCATATGGCTACACCTTC.

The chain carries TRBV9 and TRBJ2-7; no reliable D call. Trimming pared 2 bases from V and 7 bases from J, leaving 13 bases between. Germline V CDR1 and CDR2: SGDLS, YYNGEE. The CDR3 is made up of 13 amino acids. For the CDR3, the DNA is TGTGCCAGCAGCGTGGATGTCCAACGGGAGCAGTACTTC. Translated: CASSVDVQREQYF.

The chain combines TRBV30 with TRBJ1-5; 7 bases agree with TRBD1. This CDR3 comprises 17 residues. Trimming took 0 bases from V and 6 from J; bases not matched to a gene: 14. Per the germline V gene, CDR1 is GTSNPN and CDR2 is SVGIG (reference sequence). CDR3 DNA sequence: TGTGCCTGGAGTGTACCCACCGGGACAGTTGGCGGTCAGCCCCAGCATTTT. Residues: CAWSVPTGTVGGQPQHF.

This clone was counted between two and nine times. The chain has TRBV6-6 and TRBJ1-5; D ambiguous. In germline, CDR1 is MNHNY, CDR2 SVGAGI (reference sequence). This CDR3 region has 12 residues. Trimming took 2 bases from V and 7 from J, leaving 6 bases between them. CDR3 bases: TGTGCCAGCAGTTACCAGGAACAGCCCCAGCATTTT. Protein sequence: CASSYQEQPQHF.

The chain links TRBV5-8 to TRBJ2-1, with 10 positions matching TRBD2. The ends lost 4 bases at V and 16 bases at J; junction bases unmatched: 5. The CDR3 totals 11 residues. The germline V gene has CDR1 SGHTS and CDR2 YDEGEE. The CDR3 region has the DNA TGTGCCAGCAGCAAGACTAGCGGGCTATTCTTC. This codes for CASSKTSGLFF. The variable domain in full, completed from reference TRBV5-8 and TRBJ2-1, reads EAGVTQSPTHLIKTRGQQATLRCSPISGHTSVYWYQQALGLGLQFLLWYDEGEERNRGNFPPRFSGRQFPNYSSELNVNALELEDSALYLCASSKTSGLFFGPGTRLTVL.

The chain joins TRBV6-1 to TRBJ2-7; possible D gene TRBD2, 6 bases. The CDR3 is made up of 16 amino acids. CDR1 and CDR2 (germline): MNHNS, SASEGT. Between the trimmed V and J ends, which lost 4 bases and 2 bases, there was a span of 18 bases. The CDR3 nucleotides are TGTGCCAGCAGTGCAACCGCCGGGACTCATACCTACGAGCAGTACTTC. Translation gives CASSATAGTHTYEQYF.